This record looks at one TCR beta chain sequence and its context. Its antigen remains unknown. The sample has other DNA sequences that encode this CDR3 too. The PCR was carried out with 60 Vbeta primers and 13 Jbeta primers. As processed by the authors: There were around 77 million unique TCR beta chains by a later count, and some 11 million of them were shared. Profiling relied on immunoSEQ multiplex PCR, and the TCRdb table lists in-frame clones only, not all of them. That table furnishes V, J and clone size, whereas the DNA furnished D and trimming. Of 170,000 or so clones detected, 75% to 85% appear once; the ten largest clones hold about 7%. The data derive from a study of cytomegalovirus exposure and HLA in healthy donors. Study-wide results and limits: V- and J-gene trimming in TCR beta was tied to a missense DCLRE1C variant by an analysis performed later. By HLA locus, TCR association rates varied in a later analysis, with DRB1 showing the most and HLA-C the fewest.

The CDR3 is 12 amino acids. The V end lost 7 bases, the J end lost 2 bases, and 9 bases lay between the germline ends. The germline gives CDR1 MNHNY, CDR2 SVGAGI (reference sequence). In nominal health when sampled, donors likely had unrecorded immune exposures nonetheless. The rearrangement joins TRBV6-6 to TRBJ2-7, with D maybe TRBD2 (6 bases). The source of this sequence is a man under 40 in good health and CMV-seropositive. Sample: PBMCs. This CDR3 is CASTRGPYEQYF. The CDR3 DNA sequence: TGTGCCAGCACGCGGGGTCCCTACGAGCAGTACTTC.